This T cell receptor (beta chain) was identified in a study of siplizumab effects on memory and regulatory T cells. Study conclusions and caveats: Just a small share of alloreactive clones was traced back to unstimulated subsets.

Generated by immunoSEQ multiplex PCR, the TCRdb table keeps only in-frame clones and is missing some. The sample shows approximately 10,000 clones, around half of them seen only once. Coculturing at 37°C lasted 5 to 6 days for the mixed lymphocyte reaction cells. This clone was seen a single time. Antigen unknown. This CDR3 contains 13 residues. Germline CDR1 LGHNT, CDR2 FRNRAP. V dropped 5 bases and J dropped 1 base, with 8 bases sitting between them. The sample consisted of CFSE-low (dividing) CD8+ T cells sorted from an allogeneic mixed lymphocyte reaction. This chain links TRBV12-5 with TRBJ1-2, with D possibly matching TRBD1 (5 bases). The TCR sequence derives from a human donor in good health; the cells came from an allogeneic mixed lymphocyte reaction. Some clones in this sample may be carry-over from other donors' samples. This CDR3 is CASGPDSNYGYTF. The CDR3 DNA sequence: TGTGCTAGTGGTCCCGACAGTAACTATGGCTACACCTTC.